The entry below describes one T cell receptor beta chain. The antigen is not known. This sample was taken from a study of cytomegalovirus exposure and HLA in healthy donors. Study at large: The approximately 690 first-cohort repertoires and the approximately 110 validation repertoires shared the same platform, a later analysis reported. General observations from the study: Many donors shared some public TCRs, even though most TCR sequences were rare. It was reportedly the case that the classifier diagnosed cytomegalovirus status with high specificity and sensitivity. That first-cohort TCR clusters tended to co-occur in the roughly 130 validation repertoires was found in a later analysis.

The germline CDR1 and CDR2 sequences are SGHVS and FQNEAQ. The CDR3 spans 13 residues. Trimming left V 5 bases short and J 0 bases short, with 7 bases between. The table came from immunoSEQ multiplex PCR; TCRdb's copy has only in-frame clones and leaves some out. Of roughly 200,000 clones in the sample, roughly 81% were seen once. What was sequenced was PBMCs. This TCR was sampled from a woman in her thirties in good health and CMV-seronegative. The gene calls are TRBV7-8 and TRBJ1-1; D gene uncertain. The CDR3, as DNA: TGTGCCAGCAGCGTCACAGTGAACACTGAAGCTTTCTTT. Protein sequence: CASSVTVNTEAFF.